Listed below are T cell receptor beta chains from one sample, sequenced in a study of blood T cell repertoires in COVID-19. Only in-frame clones appear in the TCRdb table, and some are missing; sequencing was by immunoSEQ multiplex PCR. In the table there are 260,000 or so clones, 75% to 90% of which are singletons. Source material: peripheral blood. These TCRs come from a human donor in a cohort sampled during active COVID-19. CDR3s include the opening cysteine and the closing phenylalanine or tryptophan. D genes are given only for firm matches. Not all rows give a size; the values are once, few, many and, for expanded clones, a class.

V	D	size	J	CDR3	DNA
TRBV27	TRBD1	-	TRBJ2-7	CASSIPGTGAYEQYF	TGTGCCAGCAGCATACCCGGGACAGGGGCGTACGAGCAGTACTTC
TRBV2	TRBD2	-	TRBJ2-1	CASSGGTSGSGEQFF	TGTGCCAGCAGTGGTGGGACTAGCGGGAGTGGGGAGCAGTTCTTC
TRBV5-1	TRBD2	-	TRBJ2-4	CASSYSGAWENIQYF	TGCGCCAGCAGCTATAGCGGGGCATGGGAAAACATTCAGTACTTC
TRBV7-8	TRBD2	-	TRBJ2-1	CASSLVADGTSGPRGSYNEQFF	TGTGCCAGCAGCTTAGTTGCGGATGGGACTAGCGGGCCGCGGGGGTCGTACAATGAGCAGTTCTTC
TRBV5-1	-	-	TRBJ2-5	CASSLRRPLGGETQYF	TGCGCCAGCAGCTTGCGCCGACCCCTTGGGGGGGAGACCCAGTACTTC
TRBV5-4	-	-	TRBJ2-1	CASSTTSAHEQFF	TGTGCCAGCAGCACCACTAGTGCGCACGAGCAGTTCTTC
TRBV19	-	-	TRBJ1-3	CASSPRRLFGGNTIYF	TGTGCCAGTAGTCCCCGCCGCCTATTTGGTGGAAACACCATATATTTT
TRBV19	TRBD2	-	TRBJ2-5	CASSTPTSGSTKTQYF	TGTGCCAGTAGTACCCCGACTAGCGGGAGTACAAAGACCCAGTACTTC
TRBV20-1	-	-	TRBJ2-1	CSAELINEQFF	TGCAGTGCCGAGTTGATCAATGAGCAGTTCTTC
TRBV5-4	-	-	TRBJ2-3	CASSFGRGWTDTQYF	TGTGCCAGCAGCTTCGGACGGGGGTGGACAGATACGCAGTATTTT
TRBV7-7	-	-	TRBJ2-5	CASSRDTKETQYF	TGTGCTAGCAGCCGGGACACGAAAGAGACCCAGTACTTC
TRBV5-1	TRBD2	-	TRBJ2-1	CASSLAGAINNEQFF	TGCGCCAGCAGCTTAGCGGGGGCCATTAACAATGAGCAGTTCTTC
TRBV3-1/TRBV3-2	TRBD1	-	TRBJ1-2	CASSQAKGARGYTF	TGTGCCAGCAGCCAGGCCAAGGGGGCGCGTGGCTACACCTTC
TRBV5-1	TRBD1	once	TRBJ2-5	CASTPGQGQETQYF	TGCGCCAGCACCCCCGGACAGGGCCAAGAGACCCAGTACTTC
TRBV2	TRBD1	few	TRBJ1-5	CASRDRAQPQHF	TGTGCCAGCAGGGACAGGGCACAGCCCCAGCATTTT
TRBV19	TRBD1	-	TRBJ1-2	CASRSGQGLHGYTF	TGTGCCAGTCGTTCGGGACAGGGCCTACATGGCTACACCTTC
TRBV5-4	TRBD1	-	TRBJ2-5	CASSLGGQGALGETQYF	TGTGCCAGCAGCTTGGGAGGACAGGGGGCGCTCGGGGAGACCCAGTACTTC
TRBV7-2	-	-	TRBJ2-5	CASSYKETQYF	TGTGCCAGCAGTTACAAAGAGACCCAGTACTTC
TRBV19	-	-	TRBJ2-1	CASSIFAGVARGSYNEQFF	TGTGCCAGTAGTATATTCGCTGGTGTGGCCCGGGGCTCCTACAATGAGCAGTTCTTC
TRBV5-1	TRBD1	-	TRBJ2-7	CASSFGTGVIHEQYF	TGCGCCAGCAGCTTCGGGACAGGGGTTATCCACGAGCAGTACTTC
TRBV10-1	-	-	TRBJ2-2	CASTPGTKTGELFF	TGCGCCAGCACGCCCGGGACAAAAACCGGGGAGCTGTTTTTT
TRBV6-4	TRBD1	few	TRBJ2-2	CASSVEGAYTGELFF	TGTGCCAGCAGTGTAGAGGGGGCCTACACCGGGGAGCTGTTTTTT
TRBV25-1	TRBD2	-	TRBJ2-1	CASSSASGANEQFF	TGTGCCAGCAGTTCAGCTAGCGGGGCCAATGAGCAGTTCTTC
TRBV7-2	TRBD2	-	TRBJ2-1	CASSLSEGGYNEQFF	TGTGCCAGCAGCTTATCTGAGGGAGGGTACAATGAGCAGTTCTTC
TRBV4-1	TRBD1	many	TRBJ2-5	CASSHGQGGGETQYF	TGCGCCAGCAGCCATGGACAGGGCGGAGGGGAGACCCAGTACTTC
TRBV28	-	-	TRBJ1-1	CATRGGNTEAFF	TGTGCCACCCGGGGGGGGAACACTGAAGCTTTCTTT
TRBV18	-	-	TRBJ1-5	CASSLQVPANQPQHF	TGTGCCAGCTCACTGCAGGTTCCCGCCAATCAGCCCCAGCATTTT
TRBV2	TRBD1	once	TRBJ2-3	CASSEMTGGSTDTQYF	TGTGCCAGCAGTGAAATGACAGGGGGCTCCACAGATACGCAGTATTTT
TRBV6-1	-	-	TRBJ2-7	CASSEQSSYEQYF	TGTGCCAGCAGTGAACAGTCCTCCTACGAGCAGTACTTC
TRBV9	-	-	TRBJ1-5	CASSVGAADNQPQHF	TGTGCCAGCAGCGTAGGGGCAGCAGACAATCAGCCCCAGCATTTT
TRBV18	TRBD1	few	TRBJ1-1	CASSLGQGASNTEAFF	TGTGCCAGCTCACTCGGACAGGGGGCGTCGAACACTGAAGCTTTCTTT
TRBV6-2/TRBV6-3	-	-	TRBJ1-1	CASSYGGVDTEAFF	TGTGCCAGCAGTTACGGGGGGGTCGACACTGAAGCTTTCTTT
TRBV4-2	TRBD1	-	TRBJ1-2	CASSQVEGVDRVYNYGYTF	TGTGCCAGCAGCCAAGTCGAAGGGGTGGACAGGGTTTACAACTATGGCTACACCTTC